This TCR beta chain was observed in a study of T cell repertoires in cytomegalovirus infection. Study overall: In the study, CMV epitopes included recently identified HLA-C-restricted and well-studied HLA-B-restricted ones. The public TCR beta signatures pointed to both CMV infection and matching HLA type.

Turning to this clonotype: Its specificity is not known.

TCRdb recomputed calls from the reads with MiXCR, one row per CDR3 protein. The sample includes some 350,000 distinct CDR3 sequences, about 35% seen only once; the top ten take roughly 13%. Study results and caveats: In two of eight donors, the top clonotype was HLA-C-restricted CMV-specific. Adding up the frequency of public TCR beta families identified people who carried CMV plus the relevant HLA.

Trimming stripped 9 bases from V and 5 bases from J, with 8 bases between. The CDR3 length is 11 residues. The V gene's germline CDR1 is SNHLY and CDR2 FYNNEI. The chain links TRBV2 to TRBJ2-1, with D possibly being TRBD2 (6 bases). The receptor comes from a human donor in good health (CMV status not recorded). Some clones in this sample may be carry-over from other donors' samples. The sequencing here drew on cultured PBMCs, taken from culture after CMV antigen stimulation. The CDR3 here is CARGLDNEQFF. The CDR3 DNA sequence: TGTGCCAGGGGACTGGACAATGAGCAGTTCTTC.